This T cell receptor (beta chain) was found in a study of blood T cell repertoires in COVID-19. Study-wide context: Donors in the United States, Italy and Spain gave samples during acute or convalescent COVID-19. From T cells, B-cell-depleted T cells, or PBMCs came the material, which was cDNA or gDNA.

The CDR3 runs 15 residues. J was trimmed by 6 bases and V by 3 bases; bases with no gene match: 9. Germline V gene data show CDR1 as SGHDN and CDR2 as FVKESK. Original processing notes: Reference gene primer amplification gave estimated nucleated cell counts. The table came from immunoSEQ multiplex PCR; TCRdb's copy has only in-frame clones and leaves some out. The V and J calls and the clone size are those of that table, but D and trimming were determined from the DNA. Here the sample spans some 180,000 clones, around 78% being singletons. Specimen: peripheral blood. The origin of this receptor is a woman aged 80 or older with active or convalescent COVID-19. The V and J genes are TRBV14 and TRBJ1-1; 8 bases line up with TRBD1. This CDR3 reads CASSHLTGDLAEAFF. DNA of the CDR3: TGTGCCAGCAGCCATCTGACAGGGGATTTGGCTGAAGCTTTCTTT.